The present entry profiles one T cell receptor (beta chain) with its context. In patients chosen for sequencing, flow cytometry had shown CD8+CD57+ cell expansion. The CDR3 totals 14 residues. CDR1 and CDR2 (germline): LNHDA, SQIVND (reference sequence). Trimming removed 4 bases from V and 2 bases from J; junction bases left unmatched: 4. Genomic DNA provided the template from which TCR beta VDJ and CDR3 profiles were obtained. One entry per CDR3 protein, called by TCRdb with MiXCR from the reads. The table has more than 200,000 distinct CDR3 sequences, around 49% seen once. The data originate from a study of CD8+CD57+ T cells in acquired aplastic anemia.

Specimen: sorted CD4+, CD8+, or CD8+CD57+ T cells (not recorded which) from PBMCs. This clonotype originated in a human donor with aplastic anemia. The chain links TRBV19 to TRBJ2-5, with TRBD2 matching 7 bases. CDR3 in amino acids: CASSTPGLQETQYF. As DNA, the CDR3 is TGTGCCAGTAGTACTCCGGGACTACAAGAGACCCAGTACTTC.